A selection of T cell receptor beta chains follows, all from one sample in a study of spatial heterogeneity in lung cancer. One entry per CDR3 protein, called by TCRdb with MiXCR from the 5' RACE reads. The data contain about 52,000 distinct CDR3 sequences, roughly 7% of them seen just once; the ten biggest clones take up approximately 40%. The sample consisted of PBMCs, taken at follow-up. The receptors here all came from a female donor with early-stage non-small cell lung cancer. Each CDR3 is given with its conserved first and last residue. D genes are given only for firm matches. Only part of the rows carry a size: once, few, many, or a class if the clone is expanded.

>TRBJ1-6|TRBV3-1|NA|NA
CASSQGDRDDDPLHF
TGTGCCAGCAGCCAAGGAGATAGGGATGATGACCCCCTCCACTTT
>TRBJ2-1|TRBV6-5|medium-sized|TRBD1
CASTKGQGTNEQFF
TGTGCCAGCACCAAGGGACAGGGGACGAATGAGCAGTTCTTC
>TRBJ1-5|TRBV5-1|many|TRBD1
CASSSRDRGRTSNQPQHF
TGCGCCAGCAGCTCCCGGGACAGGGGGCGAACGAGCAATCAGCCCCAGCATTTT
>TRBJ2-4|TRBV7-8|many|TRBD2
CASSKRTSGDIQYF
TGTGCCAGCAGCAAGAGGACTAGCGGGGACATTCAGTACTTC
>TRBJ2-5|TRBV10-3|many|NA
CAISGGHQETQYF
TGTGCCATCAGTGGGGGACACCAAGAGACCCAGTACTTC
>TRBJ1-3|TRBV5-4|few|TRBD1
CASSLRQGGNTIYF
TGTGCCAGCAGCCTGAGACAGGGCGGAAACACCATATATTTT
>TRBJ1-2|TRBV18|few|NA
CASSPLEGRFGYTF
TGTGCCAGCTCACCATTAGAGGGGCGCTTCGGCTACACCTTC
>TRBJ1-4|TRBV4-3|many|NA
CASSQDGRGGSSEKLFF
TGCGCCAGCAGCCAAGACGGCCGCGGGGGATCGTCTGAAAAACTGTTTTTT
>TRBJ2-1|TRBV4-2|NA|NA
CASSGGHSSYNEQFF
TGTGCCAGCAGCGGGGGGCACAGTTCCTACAATGAGCAGTTCTTC
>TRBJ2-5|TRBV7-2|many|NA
CASSPPAETQYF
TGTGCCAGCAGCCCCCCCGCGGAGACCCAGTACTTC
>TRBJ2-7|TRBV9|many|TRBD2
CASSVGTSGVSYEQYF
TGTGCCAGCAGCGTAGGTACTAGCGGCGTCTCCTACGAGCAGTACTTC
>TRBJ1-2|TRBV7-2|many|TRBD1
CASSPGTDGYTF
TGTGCCAGCAGTCCCGGGACAGATGGCTACACCTTC
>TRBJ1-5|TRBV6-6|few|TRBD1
CASRPGFGGQTNQPQHF
TGTGCCAGCAGACCCGGTTTCGGGGGACAGACGAATCAGCCCCAGCATTTT
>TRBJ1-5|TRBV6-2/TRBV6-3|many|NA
CASSYQSSNQPQHF
TGTGCCAGCAGTTACCAGTCTAGCAATCAGCCCCAGCATTTT
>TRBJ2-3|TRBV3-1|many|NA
CASSRGTDTQYF
TGTGCCAGCAGCCGGGGGACAGATACGCAGTATTTT
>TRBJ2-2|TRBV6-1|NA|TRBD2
CASRDYHTGELFF
TGTGCCAGTAGGGACTACCACACCGGGGAGCTGTTTTTT
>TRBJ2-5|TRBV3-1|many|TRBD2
CASSPSGTQETQYF
TGTGCCAGCAGCCCTAGCGGGACACAAGAGACCCAGTACTTC
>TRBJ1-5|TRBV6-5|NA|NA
CVEGQPQHF
TGTGTGGAGGGTCAGCCCCAGCATTTT
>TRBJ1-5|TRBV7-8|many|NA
CASSITGHNQPQHF
TGTGCCAGCAGCATCACAGGCCACAATCAGCCCCAGCATTTT
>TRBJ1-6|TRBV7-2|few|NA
CASSLGLGQGSSPLHF
TGTGCCAGCAGCTTAGGATTGGGGCAGGGAAGCTCACCCCTCCACTTT
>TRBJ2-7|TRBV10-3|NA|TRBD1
CAISPTGSSYEQYF
TGTGCCATCAGCCCGACAGGGAGCTCCTACGAGCAGTACTTC
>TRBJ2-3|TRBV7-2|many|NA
CASSLVGPTDTQYF
TGTGCCAGCAGCTTAGTCGGGCCAACAGATACGCAGTATTTT
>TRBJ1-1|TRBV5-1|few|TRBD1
CARGQGGAFF
TGCGCCAGGGGACAGGGAGGAGCTTTCTTT
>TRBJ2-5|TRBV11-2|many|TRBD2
CASSFTGGPGETQYF
TGTGCCAGCAGCTTTACGGGGGGGCCCGGTGAGACCCAGTACTTC
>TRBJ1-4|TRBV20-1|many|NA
CSARERGKPNEKLFF
TGCAGTGCTAGAGAGAGGGGGAAGCCTAATGAAAAACTGTTTTTT
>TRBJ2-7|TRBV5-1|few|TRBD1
CASSLGQEKGQYF
TGCGCCAGCAGCCTCGGACAGGAGAAGGGGCAGTACTTC
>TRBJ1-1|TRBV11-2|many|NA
CASSLAPRRGGATEAFF
TGTGCCAGCAGCTTAGCCCCGAGACGCGGTGGTGCCACTGAAGCTTTCTTT
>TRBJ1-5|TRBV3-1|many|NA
CASSPRLSNQPQHF
TGTGCCAGCAGCCCGAGACTCAGCAATCAGCCCCAGCATTTT
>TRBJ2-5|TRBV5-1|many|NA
CASSWTTQETQYF
TGCGCCAGCAGCTGGACCACCCAAGAGACCCAGTACTTC
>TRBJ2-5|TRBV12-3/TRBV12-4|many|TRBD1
CASSLSTGGETQYF
TGTGCCAGCAGTTTATCGACAGGGGGAGAGACCCAGTACTTC
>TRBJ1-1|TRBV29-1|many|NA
CSVVLRTEAFF
TGCAGCGTTGTGCTGAGGACTGAAGCTTTCTTT
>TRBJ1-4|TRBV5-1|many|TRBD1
CASSSGTGATRINEKLFF
TGCGCCAGCAGCTCCGGGACAGGAGCCACGCGGATAAATGAAAAACTGTTTTTT
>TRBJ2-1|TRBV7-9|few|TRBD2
CASSLAAGGTTDNEQFF
TGTGCCAGCAGCTTAGCGGCTGGGGGGACTACCGACAATGAGCAGTTCTTC
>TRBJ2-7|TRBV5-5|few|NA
CASRPLTSYEQYF
TGTGCCAGCAGGCCTCTTACCTCCTACGAGCAGTACTTC
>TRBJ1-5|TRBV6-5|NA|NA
CASSYAAAGQPQHF
TGTGCCAGCAGTTACGCGGCGGCGGGTCAGCCCCAGCATTTT
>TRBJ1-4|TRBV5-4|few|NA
CASSPSRRGTTNEKLFF
TGTGCCAGCAGCCCCAGCCGCAGGGGCACAACTAATGAAAAACTGTTTTTT
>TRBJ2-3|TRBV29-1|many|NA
CSGDQGRSTDTQYF
TGCAGCGGAGACCAGGGAAGGAGCACAGATACGCAGTATTTT
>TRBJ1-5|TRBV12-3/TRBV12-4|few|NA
CASAVKGGQPQHF
TGTGCCAGCGCGGTAAAAGGCGGTCAGCCCCAGCATTTT
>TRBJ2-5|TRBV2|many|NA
CASTRGGNQETQYF
TGTGCCAGCACCAGGGGGGGGAACCAAGAGACCCAGTACTTC
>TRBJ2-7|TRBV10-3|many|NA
CAISDGTSVHEQYF
TGTGCCATCAGTGACGGGACTTCCGTCCACGAGCAGTACTTC
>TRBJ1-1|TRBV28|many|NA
CASSSPGAFF
TGTGCCAGCAGTTCCCCCGGAGCTTTCTTT
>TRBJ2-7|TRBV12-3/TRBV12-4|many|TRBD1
CASRPGTGVYEQYF
TGTGCCAGCAGGCCCGGGACAGGGGTCTACGAGCAGTACTTC
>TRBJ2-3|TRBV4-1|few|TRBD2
CASTYGGARTDTQYF
TGCGCCAGCACTTACGGGGGGGCCCGCACAGATACGCAGTATTTT
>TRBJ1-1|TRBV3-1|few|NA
CASSAGGIGGTEAFF
TGTGCCAGCAGCGCTGGGGGGATTGGAGGCACTGAAGCTTTCTTT
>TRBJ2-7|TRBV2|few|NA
CASSSVSGYEQYF
TGTGCCAGCAGCAGCGTTAGCGGTTACGAGCAGTACTTC
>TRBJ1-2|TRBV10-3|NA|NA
CAIKQGSIDGYTF
TGTGCCATCAAGCAGGGGTCTATAGATGGCTACACCTTC
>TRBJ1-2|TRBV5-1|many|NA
CASSLGGNRNYGYTF
TGCGCCAGCAGCTTGGGCGGGAATCGGAACTATGGCTACACCTTC
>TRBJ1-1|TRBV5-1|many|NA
CASSLQGSNTEAFF
TGCGCCAGCAGCCTGCAGGGTTCGAACACTGAAGCTTTCTTT
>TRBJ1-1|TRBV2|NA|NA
CASSDRRGVKEAFF
TGTGCCAGCAGTGATCGTAGAGGGGTTAAGGAAGCTTTCTTT
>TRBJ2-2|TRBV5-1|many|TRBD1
CASSLGTGVNTGELFF
TGCGCCAGCAGCTTGGGGACAGGGGTCAACACCGGGGAGCTGTTTTTT
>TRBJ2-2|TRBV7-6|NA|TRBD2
CASSSGLAGRTGELFF
TGTGCCAGCAGCTCCGGACTAGCGGGGAGGACCGGGGAGCTGTTTTTT
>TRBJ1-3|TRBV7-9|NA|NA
CASWRAGSSGNTIYF
TGTGCCAGCTGGAGGGCAGGGAGCTCTGGAAACACCATATATTTT
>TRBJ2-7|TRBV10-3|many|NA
CAISEHEQGHYEQYF
TGTGCCATCAGTGAGCATGAACAGGGTCACTACGAGCAGTACTTC